The next 6 T cell receptor beta chains were all read from a single sample in a study of blood T cell repertoires in COVID-19. Some clones are missing from TCRdb's copy, which holds only in-frame ones; the method was immunoSEQ multiplex PCR. The repertoire includes around 140,000 clones, around 83% of them detected once, and more than 8.5% sits in the top ten. Sequenced sample: peripheral blood. The receptors originated from a man in his sixties with active or convalescent COVID-19.

The chain uses TRBV29-1 and TRBJ1-2, with D uncertain. The V and J ends lost 0 bases and 1 base respectively, with 9 bases between them. This CDR3 region has 14 residues. The V gene's germline CDR1 is SQVTM and CDR2 ANQGSEA. This CDR3 is CSVEDEENNYGYTF. For the CDR3, the DNA is TGCAGCGTTGAAGATGAAGAGAATAACTATGGCTACACCTTC.

The V gene is TRBV11-3, the J gene TRBJ2-7; the match to TRBD1 covers 8 bases. V shed 3 bases, J shed 3 bases, and the junction held 7 bases outside the gene matches. This CDR3 region has 15 residues. Germline V gene lookup returns CDR1 SGHNT and CDR2 YENEEA. The CDR3 sequence is CASSFSQGAYYEQYV. Here the CDR3 DNA reads TGTGCCAGCAGCTTTAGTCAGGGGGCCTACTACGAGCAGTACGTC.

The V call is TRBV30, the J call TRBJ1-1; 11 bases fit TRBD1. The CDR3 spans 14 residues. V was clipped by 4 bases and J by 11 bases; unmatched bases: 12. CDR1 is GTSNPN and CDR2 is SVGIG in the germline V gene (reference sequence). The DNA of the CDR3 is TGTGCCTGGAAGTGGGACAGGGGGAGGAATAGCGCTTTCTTT. It is translated as CAWKWDRGRNSAFF.

V is TRBV19 and J is TRBJ2-7, with D maybe TRBD2 (5 bases). In germline, CDR1 is LNHDA, CDR2 SQIVND (reference sequence). V shed 6 bases and J shed 0 bases, with 15 bases lying between them. There are 15 residues in the CDR3. CDR3 residues: CASSRLEGSSYEQYF. CDR3 DNA sequence: TGTGCCAGTAGCCGCTTAGAGGGCAGCTCCTACGAGCAGTACTTC.

This rearrangement joins TRBV6-5 to TRBJ1-2, with a tentative D call TRBD1 (6 bases). V dropped 5 bases and J dropped 6 bases, with 13 bases sitting between them. Germline values: CDR1 MNHEY, CDR2 SVGAGI. This CDR3 is 13 amino acids long. CDR3 nucleotides: TGTGCCAGCAGTACCTTTACAGGGCATGGCTACACCTTC. This translates into CASSTFTGHGYTF.

This clone turned up a few times. The rearrangement uses TRBV11-2 and TRBJ2-7; 13 bases map to TRBD2. V lost 4 bases and J lost 0; bases outside the gene matches: 6. Germline CDR1 SGHAT, CDR2 FQNNGV. This CDR3 region has 17 residues. The CDR3 region has the DNA TGTGCCAGCAGCTCCGGACTAGCGGGAGTATTCTCCTACGAGCAGTACGTC. This sequence encodes CASSSGLAGVFSYEQYV.